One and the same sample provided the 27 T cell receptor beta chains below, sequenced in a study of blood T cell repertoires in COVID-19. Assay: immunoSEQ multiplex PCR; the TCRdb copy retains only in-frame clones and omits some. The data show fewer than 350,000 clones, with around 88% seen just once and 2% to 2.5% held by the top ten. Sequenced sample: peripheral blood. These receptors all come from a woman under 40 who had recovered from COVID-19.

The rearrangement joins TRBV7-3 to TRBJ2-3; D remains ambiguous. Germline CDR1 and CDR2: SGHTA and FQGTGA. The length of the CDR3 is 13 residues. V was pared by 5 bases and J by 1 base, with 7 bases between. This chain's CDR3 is CASSPSGTDTQYF. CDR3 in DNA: TGTGCCAGCAGCCCCAGCGGCACAGATACGCAGTATTTT.

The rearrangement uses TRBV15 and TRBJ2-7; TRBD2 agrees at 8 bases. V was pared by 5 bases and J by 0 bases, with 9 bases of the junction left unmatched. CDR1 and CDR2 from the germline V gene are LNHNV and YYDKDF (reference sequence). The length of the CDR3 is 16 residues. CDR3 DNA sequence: TGTGCCACCAGCGCCGCGGACACTAGCGGCTCCTACGAGCAGTACTTC. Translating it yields CATSAADTSGSYEQYF.

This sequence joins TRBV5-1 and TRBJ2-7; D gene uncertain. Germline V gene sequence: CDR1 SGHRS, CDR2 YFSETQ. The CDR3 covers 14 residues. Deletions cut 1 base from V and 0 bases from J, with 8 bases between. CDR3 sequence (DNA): TGCGCCAGCAGCTTGTCTGCAGGCTCCTACGAGCAGTACTTC. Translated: CASSLSAGSYEQYF.

The chain's CDR3 is CASSQLTGAYGYTF. The CDR3 DNA follows: TGTGCCAGCAGCCAACTGACAGGGGCCTATGGCTACACCTTC. The chain employs TRBV3-1 (or the pseudogene TRBV3-2) and TRBJ1-2, with 8 bases identical to TRBD1. This CDR3 contains 14 residues. The V segment lost 2 bases and the J segment 4 bases; nucleotides outside the gene matches: 3. The V gene's germline CDR1 is LGHDT and CDR2 YNNKEL (reference sequence).

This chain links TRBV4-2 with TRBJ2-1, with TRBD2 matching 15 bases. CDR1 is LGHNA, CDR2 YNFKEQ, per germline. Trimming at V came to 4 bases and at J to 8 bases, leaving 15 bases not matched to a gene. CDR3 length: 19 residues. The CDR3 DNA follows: TGTGCCAGCAGCCCCTCCGGGACTAGCGGGAGGAAATTGGCGGATGAGCAGTTCTTC. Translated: CASSPSGTSGRKLADEQFF.

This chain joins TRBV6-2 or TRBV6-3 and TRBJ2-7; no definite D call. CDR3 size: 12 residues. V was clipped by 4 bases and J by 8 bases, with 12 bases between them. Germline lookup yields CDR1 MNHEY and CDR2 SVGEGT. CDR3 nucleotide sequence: TGTGCCAGCAGTTCGTCGGCGGCACAGCAGTACTTC. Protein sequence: CASSSSAAQQYF.

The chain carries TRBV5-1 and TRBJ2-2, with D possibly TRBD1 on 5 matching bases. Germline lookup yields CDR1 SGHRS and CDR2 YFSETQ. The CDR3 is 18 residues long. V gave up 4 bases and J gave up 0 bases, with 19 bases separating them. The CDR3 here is CASSRRQNLRTNTGELFF. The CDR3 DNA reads TGCGCCAGCAGCCGCCGACAGAACTTGAGAACGAACACCGGGGAGCTGTTTTTT.

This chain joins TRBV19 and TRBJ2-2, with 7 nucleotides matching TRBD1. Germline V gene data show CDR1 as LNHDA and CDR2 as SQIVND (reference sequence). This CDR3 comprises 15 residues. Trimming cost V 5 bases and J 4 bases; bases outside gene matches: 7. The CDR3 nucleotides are TGTGCCAGTAGTCCCCGACAGGGATCCACCGGGGAGCTGTTTTTT. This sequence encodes CASSPRQGSTGELFF.

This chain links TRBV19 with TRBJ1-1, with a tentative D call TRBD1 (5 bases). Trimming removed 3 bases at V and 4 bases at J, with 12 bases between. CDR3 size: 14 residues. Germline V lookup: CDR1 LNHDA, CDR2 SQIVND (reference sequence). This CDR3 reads CASSIGQRSTEAFF. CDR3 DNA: TGTGCCAGTAGTATCGGACAACGAAGCACTGAAGCTTTCTTT.

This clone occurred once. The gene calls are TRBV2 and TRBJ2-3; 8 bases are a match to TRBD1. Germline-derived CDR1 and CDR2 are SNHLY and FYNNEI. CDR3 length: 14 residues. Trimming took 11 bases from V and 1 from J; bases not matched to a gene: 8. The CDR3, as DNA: TGTGCCGACAACCGGGACAGGCGCACAGATACGCAGTATTTT. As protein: CADNRDRRTDTQYF. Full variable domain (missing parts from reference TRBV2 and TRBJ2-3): EPEVTQTPSHQVTQMGQEVILRCVPISNHLYFYWYRQILGQKVEFLVSFYNNEISEKSEIFDDQFSVERPDGSNFTLKIRSTKLEDSAMYFCADNRDRRTDTQYFGPGTRLTVL.

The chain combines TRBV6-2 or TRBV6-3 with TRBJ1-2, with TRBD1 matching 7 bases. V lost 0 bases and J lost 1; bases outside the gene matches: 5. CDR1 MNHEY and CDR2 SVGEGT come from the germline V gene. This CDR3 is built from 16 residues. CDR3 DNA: TGTGCCAGCAGTTACTCCGGGACAGACCTTAACTATGGCTACACCTTC. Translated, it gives CASSYSGTDLNYGYTF.

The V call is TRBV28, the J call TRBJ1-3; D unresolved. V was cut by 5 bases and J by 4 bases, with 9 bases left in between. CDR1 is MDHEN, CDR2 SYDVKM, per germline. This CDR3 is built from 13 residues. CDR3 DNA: TGTGCCAGCAGTACCTCTGAGGGAAACACCATATATTTT. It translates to CASSTSEGNTIYF.

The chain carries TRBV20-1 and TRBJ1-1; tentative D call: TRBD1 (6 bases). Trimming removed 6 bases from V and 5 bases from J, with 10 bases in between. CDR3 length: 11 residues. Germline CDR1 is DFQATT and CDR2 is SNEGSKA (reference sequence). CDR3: CSARTGTEAFF. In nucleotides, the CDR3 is TGCAGTGCAAGAACAGGGACTGAAGCTTTCTTT.

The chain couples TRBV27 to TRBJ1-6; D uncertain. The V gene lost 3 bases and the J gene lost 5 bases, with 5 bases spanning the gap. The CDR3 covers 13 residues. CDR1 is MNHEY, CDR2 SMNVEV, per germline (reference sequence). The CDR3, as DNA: TGTGCCAGCAGTTTCGGGGATAATTCACCCCTCCACTTT. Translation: CASSFGDNSPLHF.

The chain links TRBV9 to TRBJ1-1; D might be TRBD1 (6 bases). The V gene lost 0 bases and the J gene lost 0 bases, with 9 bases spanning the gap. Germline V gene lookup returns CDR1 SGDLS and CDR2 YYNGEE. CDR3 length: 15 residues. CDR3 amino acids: CASSVGQGLNTEAFF. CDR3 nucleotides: TGTGCCAGCAGCGTAGGGCAGGGGCTGAACACTGAAGCTTTCTTT.

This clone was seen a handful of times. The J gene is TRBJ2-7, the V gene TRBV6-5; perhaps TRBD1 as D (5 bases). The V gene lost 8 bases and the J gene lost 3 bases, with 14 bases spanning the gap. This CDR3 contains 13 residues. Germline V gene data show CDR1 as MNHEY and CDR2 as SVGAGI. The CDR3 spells CASGILGDYEQYF. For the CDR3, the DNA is TGTGCCAGCGGTATTTTAGGGGACTACGAGCAGTACTTC.

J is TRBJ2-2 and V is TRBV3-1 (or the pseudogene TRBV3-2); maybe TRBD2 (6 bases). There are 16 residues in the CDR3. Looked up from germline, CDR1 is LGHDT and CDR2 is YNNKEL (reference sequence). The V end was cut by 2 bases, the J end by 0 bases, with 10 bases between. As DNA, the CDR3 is TGTGCCAGCAGCCAACTACTAGCAGCGAACACCGGGGAGCTGTTTTTT. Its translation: CASSQLLAANTGELFF.

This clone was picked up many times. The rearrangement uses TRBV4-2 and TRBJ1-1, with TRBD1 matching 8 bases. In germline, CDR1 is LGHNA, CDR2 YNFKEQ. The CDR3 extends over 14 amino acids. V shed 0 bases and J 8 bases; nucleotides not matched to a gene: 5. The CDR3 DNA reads TGTGCCAGCAGCCAAGATAGACAGGGGCGCGAAGCTTTCTTT. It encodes CASSQDRQGREAFF.

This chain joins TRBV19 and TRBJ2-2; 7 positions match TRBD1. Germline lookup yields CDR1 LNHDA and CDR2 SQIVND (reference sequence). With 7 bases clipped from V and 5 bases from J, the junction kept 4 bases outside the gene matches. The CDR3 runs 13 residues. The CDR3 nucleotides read TGTGCCAGTAATCCGACAGGGACCGGGGAGCTGTTTTTT. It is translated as CASNPTGTGELFF.

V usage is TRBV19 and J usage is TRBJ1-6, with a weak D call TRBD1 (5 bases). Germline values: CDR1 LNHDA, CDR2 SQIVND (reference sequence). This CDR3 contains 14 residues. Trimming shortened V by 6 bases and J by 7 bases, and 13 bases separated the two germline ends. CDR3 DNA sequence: TGTGCCAGTAGGGACGGGGGATGGAATTCACCCCTCCACTTT. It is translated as CASRDGGWNSPLHF.

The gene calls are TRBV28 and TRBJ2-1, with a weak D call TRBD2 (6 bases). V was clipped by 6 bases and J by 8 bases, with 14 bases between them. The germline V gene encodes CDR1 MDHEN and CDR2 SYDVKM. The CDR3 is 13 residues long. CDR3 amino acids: CASSPRWRDEQFF. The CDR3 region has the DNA TGTGCCAGCAGCCCTCGGTGGAGGGATGAGCAGTTCTTC. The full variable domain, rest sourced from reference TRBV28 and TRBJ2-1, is DVKVTQSSRYLVKRTGEKVFLECVQDMDHENMFWYRQDPGLGLRLIYFSYDVKMKEKGDIPEGYSVSREKKERFSLILESASTNQTSMYLCASSPRWRDEQFFGPGTRLTVL.

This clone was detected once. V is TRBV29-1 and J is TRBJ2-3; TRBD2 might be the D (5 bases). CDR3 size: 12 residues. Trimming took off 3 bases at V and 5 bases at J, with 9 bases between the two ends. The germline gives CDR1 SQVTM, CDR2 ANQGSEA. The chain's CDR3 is CSVDQAGDTQYF. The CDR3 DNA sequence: TGCAGCGTTGACCAGGCGGGAGATACGCAGTATTTT.

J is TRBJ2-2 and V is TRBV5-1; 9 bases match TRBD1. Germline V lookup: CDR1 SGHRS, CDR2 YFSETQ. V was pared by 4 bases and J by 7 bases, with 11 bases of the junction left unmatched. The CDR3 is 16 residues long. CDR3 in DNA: TGCGCCAGCAGCAGCCGAACAGGGGGCGCGAACGGGGAGCTGTTTTTT. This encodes CASSSRTGGANGELFF.

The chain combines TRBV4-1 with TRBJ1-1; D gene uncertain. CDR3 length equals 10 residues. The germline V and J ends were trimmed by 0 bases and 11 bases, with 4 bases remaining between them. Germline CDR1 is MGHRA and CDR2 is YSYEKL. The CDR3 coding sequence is TGCGCCAGCAGCCAAGACTTTGCTTTCTTT. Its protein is CASSQDFAFF.

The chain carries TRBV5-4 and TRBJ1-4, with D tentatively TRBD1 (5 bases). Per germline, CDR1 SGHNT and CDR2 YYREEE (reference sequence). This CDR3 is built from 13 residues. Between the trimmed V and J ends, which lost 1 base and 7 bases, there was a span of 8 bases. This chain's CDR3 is CASSLWRGEKLFF. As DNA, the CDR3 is TGTGCCAGCAGCTTGTGGAGGGGTGAAAAACTGTTTTTT.

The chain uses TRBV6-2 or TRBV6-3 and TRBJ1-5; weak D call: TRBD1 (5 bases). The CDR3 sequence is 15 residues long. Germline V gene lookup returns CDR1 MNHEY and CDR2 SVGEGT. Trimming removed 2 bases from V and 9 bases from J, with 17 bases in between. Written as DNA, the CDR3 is TGTGCCAGCAGTTACGCACAGGCCAGTGGAGCGCCCCAGCATTTT. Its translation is CASSYAQASGAPQHF.

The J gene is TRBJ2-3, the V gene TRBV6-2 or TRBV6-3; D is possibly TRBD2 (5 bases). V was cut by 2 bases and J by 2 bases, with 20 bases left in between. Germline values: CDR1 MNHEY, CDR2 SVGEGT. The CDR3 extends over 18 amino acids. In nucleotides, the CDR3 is TGTGCCAGCAGTTACACAAGCGGAGACCTAAGAATCACAGATACGCAGTATTTT. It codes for CASSYTSGDLRITDTQYF.